This T cell receptor (beta chain) is from a study of CD4+ T cells in melanoma (dated by TCRdb to 2021 to 2024). Turning to the overall study: The study examined neoantigen-specific CD4+ T cells in human melanoma.

Libraries came from the immunoSEQ multiplex PCR assay. This immuneACCESS table, as held by TCRdb, lists in-frame sequences with V and J called but not all clones. Of the missing ones, under half trace to an unresolved V gene in checked studies; the others have no known cause. In this sample the table shows approximately 9,700 clones, around two thirds of which occur a single time. Roughly a quarter of the sample belongs to the ten largest clones. With respect to this clone: Its antigen is still unknown. No base quality values were provided; no much bigger clone lies one nucleotide off.

General findings and caveats noted by the study authors: The report described a correlation between neoantigen-specific CD4+ T cells and the function of CD8+ T cells, macrophages and B cells. Diverse differentiation states were reported to be shown by neoantigen-specific CD4+ T cells in melanoma.

Patients with melanoma were used as donors. V loses 8 bases of germline sequence and J loses 3 bases, and the interval between the two ends is 11 bases. The germline V gene (reference sequence) gives CDR1 as LNHDA and CDR2 as SQIVND. From cysteine to phenylalanine, the CDR3 is 13 amino acids long. The sequence is cut down to CDR3 DNA, 39 bases in frame from base 1. What was sequenced was cells from a culture (not recorded whether cultured in vitro). Recombination joined TRBV19 with TRBJ1-5; no D gene is confidently identified. This receptor was identified in a human donor with melanoma. The DNA sequence follows: TGTGCCAGTGAGGTCCTCTCCAATCAGCCCCAGCATTTT. It translates to CASEVLSNQPQHF.